This T cell receptor (beta chain) was identified in a study of blood T cell repertoires in COVID-19. Background on the study: Samples came from the United States, Italy and Spain, spanning acute and convalescent COVID-19.

The method was immunoSEQ multiplex PCR; TCRdb's version includes in-frame clones alone and lacks a portion of them. This table holds fewer than 150,000 clones, about four fifths found once. This CDR3 region has 11 residues. J lost 7 bases, V lost 6 bases, and 6 bases had no gene match. Germline CDR1 is DFQATT and CDR2 is SNEGSKA (reference sequence). The receptor's source is a woman aged 80 or over in a cohort sampled during active or convalescent COVID-19. The J gene is TRBJ2-7, the V gene TRBV20-1; 7 nucleotides agree with TRBD2. The sequenced sample consisted of peripheral blood. The CDR3 spells CSAGGKGEQYF. For the CDR3, the DNA is TGCAGTGCGGGAGGGAAGGGGGAGCAGTACTTC.